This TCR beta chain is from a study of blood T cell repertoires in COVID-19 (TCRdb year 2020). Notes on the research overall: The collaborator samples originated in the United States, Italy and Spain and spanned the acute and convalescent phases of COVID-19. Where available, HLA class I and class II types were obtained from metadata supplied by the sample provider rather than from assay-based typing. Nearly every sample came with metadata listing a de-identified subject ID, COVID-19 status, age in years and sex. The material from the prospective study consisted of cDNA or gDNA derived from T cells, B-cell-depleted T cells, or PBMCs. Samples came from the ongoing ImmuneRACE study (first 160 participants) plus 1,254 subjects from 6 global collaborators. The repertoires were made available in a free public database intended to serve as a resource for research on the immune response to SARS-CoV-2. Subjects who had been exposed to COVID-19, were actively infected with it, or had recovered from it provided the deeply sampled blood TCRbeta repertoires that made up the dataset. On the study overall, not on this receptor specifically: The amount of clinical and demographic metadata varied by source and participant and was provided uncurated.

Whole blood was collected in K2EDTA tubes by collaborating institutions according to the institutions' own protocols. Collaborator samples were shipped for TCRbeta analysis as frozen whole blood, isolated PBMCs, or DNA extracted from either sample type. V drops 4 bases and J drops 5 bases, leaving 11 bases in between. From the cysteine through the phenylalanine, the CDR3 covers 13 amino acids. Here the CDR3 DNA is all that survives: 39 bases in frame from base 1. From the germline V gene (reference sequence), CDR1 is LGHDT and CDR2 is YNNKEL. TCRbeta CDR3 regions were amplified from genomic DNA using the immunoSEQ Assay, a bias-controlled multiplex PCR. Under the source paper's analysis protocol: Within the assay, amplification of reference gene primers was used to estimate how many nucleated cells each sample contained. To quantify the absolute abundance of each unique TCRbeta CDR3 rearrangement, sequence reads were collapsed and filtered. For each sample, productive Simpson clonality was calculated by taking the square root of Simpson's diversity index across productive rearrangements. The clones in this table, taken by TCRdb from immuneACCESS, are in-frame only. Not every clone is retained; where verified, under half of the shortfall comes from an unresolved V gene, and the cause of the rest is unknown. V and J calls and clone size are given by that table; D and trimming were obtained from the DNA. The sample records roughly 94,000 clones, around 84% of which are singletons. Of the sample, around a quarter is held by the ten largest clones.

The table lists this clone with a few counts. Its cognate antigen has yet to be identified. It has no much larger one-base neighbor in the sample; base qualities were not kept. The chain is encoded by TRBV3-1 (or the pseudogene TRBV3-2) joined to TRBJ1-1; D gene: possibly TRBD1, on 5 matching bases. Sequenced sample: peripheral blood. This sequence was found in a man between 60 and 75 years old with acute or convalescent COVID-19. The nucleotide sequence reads TGTGCCAGCAGCCCCTCCCGGGGGACTGAAGCTTTCTTT. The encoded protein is CASSPSRGTEAFF.